This T cell receptor beta chain was profiled in a study of shared clonotypes between healthy human individuals. Investigators divided CD4+ cells into CD45RA+ naive and CD45RA-negative memory subsets. Germline V gene lookup returns CDR1 LNHNV and CDR2 YYDKDF (reference sequence). The CDR3 runs to 15 residues. V was cut by 0 bases and J by 1 base, with 4 bases left in between. Libraries were prepared by immunoSEQ multiplex PCR; TCRdb keeps only in-frame clonotypes and omits some of them. This table has some 1.5 million clones, approximately 96% appearing once. This TCR derives from a man aged 30 to 39 in good health. Sequenced: naive CD4+ T cells sorted from blood. Subset meaning: CD45RA+ positively selected. The J gene is TRBJ2-6, the V gene TRBV15; no definite D call. In nucleotides, the CDR3 is TGTGCCACCAGCAGAGATAAATCTGGGGCCAACGTCCTGACTTTC. As protein: CATSRDKSGANVLTF.